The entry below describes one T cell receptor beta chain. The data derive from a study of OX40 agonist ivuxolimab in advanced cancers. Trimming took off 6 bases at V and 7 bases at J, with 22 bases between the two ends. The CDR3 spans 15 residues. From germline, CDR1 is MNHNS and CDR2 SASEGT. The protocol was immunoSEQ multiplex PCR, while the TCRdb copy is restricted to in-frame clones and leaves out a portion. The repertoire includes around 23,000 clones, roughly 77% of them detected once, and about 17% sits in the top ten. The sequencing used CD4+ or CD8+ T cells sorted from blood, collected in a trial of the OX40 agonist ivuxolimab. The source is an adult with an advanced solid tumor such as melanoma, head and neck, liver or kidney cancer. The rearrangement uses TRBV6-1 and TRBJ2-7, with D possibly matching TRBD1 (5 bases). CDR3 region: CASSRQGADPTEQYF. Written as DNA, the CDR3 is TGTGCCAGCAGCCGGCAGGGCGCCGATCCTACGGAGCAGTACTTC.